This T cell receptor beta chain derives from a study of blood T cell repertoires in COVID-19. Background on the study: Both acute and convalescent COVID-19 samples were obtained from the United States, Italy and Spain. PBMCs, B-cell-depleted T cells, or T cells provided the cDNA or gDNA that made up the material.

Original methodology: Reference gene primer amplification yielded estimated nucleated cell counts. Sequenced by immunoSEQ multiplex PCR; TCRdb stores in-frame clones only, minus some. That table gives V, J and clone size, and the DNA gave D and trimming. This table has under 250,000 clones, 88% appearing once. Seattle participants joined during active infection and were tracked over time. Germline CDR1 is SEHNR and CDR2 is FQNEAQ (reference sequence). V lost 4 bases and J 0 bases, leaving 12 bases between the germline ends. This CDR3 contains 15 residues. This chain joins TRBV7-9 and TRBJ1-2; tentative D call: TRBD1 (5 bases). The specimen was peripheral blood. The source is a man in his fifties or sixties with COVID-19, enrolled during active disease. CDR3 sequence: CASSSHRKANYGYTF. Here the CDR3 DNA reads TGTGCCAGCAGCTCCCACAGGAAAGCTAACTATGGCTACACCTTC.